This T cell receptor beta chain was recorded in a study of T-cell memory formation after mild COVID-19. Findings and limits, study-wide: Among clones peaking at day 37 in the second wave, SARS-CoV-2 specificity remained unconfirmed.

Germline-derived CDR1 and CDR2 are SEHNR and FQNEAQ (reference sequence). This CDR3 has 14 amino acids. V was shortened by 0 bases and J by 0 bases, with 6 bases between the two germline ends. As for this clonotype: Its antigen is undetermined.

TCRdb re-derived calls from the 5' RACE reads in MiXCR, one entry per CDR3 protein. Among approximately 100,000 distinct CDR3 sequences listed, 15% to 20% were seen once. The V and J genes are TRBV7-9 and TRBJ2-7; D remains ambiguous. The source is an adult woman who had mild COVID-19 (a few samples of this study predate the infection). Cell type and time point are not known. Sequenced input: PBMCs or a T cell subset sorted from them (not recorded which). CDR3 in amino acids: CASSLAQSSYEQYF. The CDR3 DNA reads TGTGCCAGCAGCTTAGCCCAGAGCTCCTACGAGCAGTACTTC. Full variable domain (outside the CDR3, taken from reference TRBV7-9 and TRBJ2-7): DTGVSQNPRHKITKRGQNVTFRCDPISEHNRLYWYRQTLGQGPEFLTYFQNEAQLEKSRLLSDRFSAERPKGSFSTLEIQRTEQGDSAMYLCASSLAQSSYEQYFGPGTRLTVT.